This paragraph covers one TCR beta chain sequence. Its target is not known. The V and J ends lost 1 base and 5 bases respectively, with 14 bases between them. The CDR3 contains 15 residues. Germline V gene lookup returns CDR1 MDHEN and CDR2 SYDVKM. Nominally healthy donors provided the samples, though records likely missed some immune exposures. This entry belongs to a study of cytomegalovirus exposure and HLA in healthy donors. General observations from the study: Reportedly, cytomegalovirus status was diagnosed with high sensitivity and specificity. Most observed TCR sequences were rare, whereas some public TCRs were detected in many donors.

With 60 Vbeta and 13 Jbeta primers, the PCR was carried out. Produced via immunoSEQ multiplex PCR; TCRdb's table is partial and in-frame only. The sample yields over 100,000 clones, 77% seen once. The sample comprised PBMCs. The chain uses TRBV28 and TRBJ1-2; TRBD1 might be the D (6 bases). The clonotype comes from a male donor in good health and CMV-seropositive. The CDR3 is CASSLYTGSKYGYTF. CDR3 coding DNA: TGTGCCAGCAGTTTATATACAGGGAGTAAATATGGCTACACCTTC.